This T cell receptor (beta chain) was documented in a study of vaccination and CD4 T cells after COVID-19. Study context: The peptides that stimulated the cells were overlapping spike peptides from SARS-CoV-2, HCoV-NL63, HCoV-OC43 and HCoV-229E.

Sequenced with the Oncomine TCR Beta short-read assay was DNA taken from cultured CD4+ T cells. TCRdb ran MiXCR on the PCR reads and lists one entry per CDR3 protein. Here the sample spans fewer than 25,000 distinct CDR3 sequences, around 40% being singletons. In regard to this clonotype: What it recognizes is unknown.

This sample's time point: late sampling 161 to 241 days after vaccination in a few convalescent patients. Treatment indicated: roughly 10-day PBMC culture with coronavirus spike peptide pools or control peptides (ViraFEST assay). This CDR3 contains 17 residues. Losses at the gene ends were 5 bases for V and 7 bases for J; bases not matched to a gene: 16. Germline CDR1 reads DFQATT; CDR2 reads SNEGSKA (reference sequence). This clonotype was obtained from a human donor who had recovered from COVID-19. The specimen was CD4+ T cells from blood, cultured in vitro, collected about 7 months after SARS-CoV-2 vaccination. The genes are TRBV20-1 and TRBJ2-5, with 13 positions matching TRBD2. The CDR3 sequence is CSAASGLAGASDLTQYF. In DNA, the CDR3 is TGCAGTGCTGCGTCAGGACTAGCGGGAGCCTCAGACTTGACCCAGTACTTC.